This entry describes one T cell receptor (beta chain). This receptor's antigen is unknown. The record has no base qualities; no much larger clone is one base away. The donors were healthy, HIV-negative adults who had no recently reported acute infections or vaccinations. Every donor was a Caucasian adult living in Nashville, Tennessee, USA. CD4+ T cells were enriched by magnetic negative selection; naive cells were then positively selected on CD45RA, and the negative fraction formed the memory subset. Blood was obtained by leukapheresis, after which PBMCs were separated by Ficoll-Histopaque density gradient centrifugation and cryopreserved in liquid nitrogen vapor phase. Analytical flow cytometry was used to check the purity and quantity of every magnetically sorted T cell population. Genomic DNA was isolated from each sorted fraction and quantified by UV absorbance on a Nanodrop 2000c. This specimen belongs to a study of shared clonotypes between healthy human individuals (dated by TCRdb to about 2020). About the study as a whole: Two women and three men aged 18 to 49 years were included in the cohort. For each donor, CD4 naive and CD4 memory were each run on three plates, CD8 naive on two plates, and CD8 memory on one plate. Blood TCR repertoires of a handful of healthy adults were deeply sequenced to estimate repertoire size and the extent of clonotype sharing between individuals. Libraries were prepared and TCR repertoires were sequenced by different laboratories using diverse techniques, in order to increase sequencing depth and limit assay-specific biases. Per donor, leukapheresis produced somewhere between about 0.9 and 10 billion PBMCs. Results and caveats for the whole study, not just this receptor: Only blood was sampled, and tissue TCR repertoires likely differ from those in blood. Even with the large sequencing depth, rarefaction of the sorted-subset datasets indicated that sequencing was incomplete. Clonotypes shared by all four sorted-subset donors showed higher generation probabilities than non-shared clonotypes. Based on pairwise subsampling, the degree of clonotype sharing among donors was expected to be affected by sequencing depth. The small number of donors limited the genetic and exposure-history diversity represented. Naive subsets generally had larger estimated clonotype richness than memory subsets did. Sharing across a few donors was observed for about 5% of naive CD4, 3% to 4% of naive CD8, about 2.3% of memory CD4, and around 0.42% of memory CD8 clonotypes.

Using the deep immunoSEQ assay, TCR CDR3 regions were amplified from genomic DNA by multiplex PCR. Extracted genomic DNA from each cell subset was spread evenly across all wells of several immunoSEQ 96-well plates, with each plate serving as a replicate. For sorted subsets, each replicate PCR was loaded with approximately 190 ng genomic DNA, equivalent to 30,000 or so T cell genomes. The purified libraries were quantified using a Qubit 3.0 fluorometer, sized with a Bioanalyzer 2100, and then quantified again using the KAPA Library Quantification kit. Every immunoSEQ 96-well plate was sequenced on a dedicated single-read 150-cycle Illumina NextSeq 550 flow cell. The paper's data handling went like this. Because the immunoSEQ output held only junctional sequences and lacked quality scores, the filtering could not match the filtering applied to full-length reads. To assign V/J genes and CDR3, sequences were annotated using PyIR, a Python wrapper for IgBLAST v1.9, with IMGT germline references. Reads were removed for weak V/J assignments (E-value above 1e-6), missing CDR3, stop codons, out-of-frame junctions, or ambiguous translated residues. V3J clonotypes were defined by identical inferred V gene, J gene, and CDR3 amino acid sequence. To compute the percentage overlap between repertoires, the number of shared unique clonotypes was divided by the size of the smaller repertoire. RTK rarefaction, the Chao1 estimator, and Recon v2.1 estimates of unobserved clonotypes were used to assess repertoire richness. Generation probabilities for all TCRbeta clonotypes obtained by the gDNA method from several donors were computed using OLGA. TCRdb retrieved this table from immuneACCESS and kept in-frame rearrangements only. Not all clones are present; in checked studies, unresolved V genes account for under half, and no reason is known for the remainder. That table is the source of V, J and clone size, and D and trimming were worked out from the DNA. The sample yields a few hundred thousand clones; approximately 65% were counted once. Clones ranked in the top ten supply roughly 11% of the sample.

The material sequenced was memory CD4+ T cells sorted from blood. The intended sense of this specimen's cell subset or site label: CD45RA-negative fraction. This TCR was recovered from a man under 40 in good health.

The DNA sequence is as follows: TGTGCCAGCAGTGAATCCCGCGGATTCGCCAACATTCAGTACTTC. This codes for CASSESRGFANIQYF. Rearrangement joined TRBV2 to TRBJ2-4, with no D gene named confidently. V drops 2 bases and J drops 7 bases, leaving 15 bases in between. CDR1 and CDR2 are read off the germline V gene as SNHLY and FYNNEI. Counted from cysteine to phenylalanine, this CDR3 has 15 amino acids. Solely the CDR3 DNA is kept, with 45 bases framed from the first base.